One and the same sample provided the 30 T cell receptor beta chains below, sequenced in a study of OX40 agonist ivuxolimab in advanced cancers. Clones were sequenced by immunoSEQ multiplex PCR, and TCRdb holds only the in-frame ones, with some missing. The table shows roughly 100,000 clones, with 80% to 90% occurring only once. The sample here was CD4+ or CD8+ T cells sorted from blood, taken in a trial of the OX40 agonist ivuxolimab. The source is an adult with an advanced solid tumor such as melanoma, head and neck, liver or kidney cancer.

The chain links TRBV7-9 to TRBJ2-3; 11 bases are shared with TRBD2. CDR3 length: 17 residues. Germline V gives CDR1 SEHNR, CDR2 FQNEAQ (reference sequence). J lost 4 bases, V lost 5 bases, and 11 bases had no gene match. The CDR3 bases are TGTGCCAGCAGCAACCAACTAGCGGGAGTTATTGCAGATACGCAGTATTTT. This codes for CASSNQLAGVIADTQYF.

The rearrangement uses TRBV19 and TRBJ2-3; 9 positions match TRBD2. Germline V gene sequence: CDR1 LNHDA, CDR2 SQIVND (reference sequence). The V and J ends lost 5 bases and 10 bases, in that order; junction bases with no gene match: 10. CDR3 length: 14 amino acids. The CDR3 DNA sequence: TGTGCCAGTAGTTTGACTAGCGGTCCCTATGCGCAGTATTTT. It codes for CASSLTSGPYAQYF.

This clone occurred a few times. V usage is TRBV6-5 and J usage is TRBJ2-7; D is possibly TRBD1 or TRBD2 (5 bases each). Germline CDR1 and CDR2: MNHEY and SVGAGI. With 0 bases removed from V and 2 bases from J, the gap between germline ends came to 11 bases. The CDR3 has 15 amino acids. In DNA, the CDR3 is TGTGCCAGCAGTTACTCAGGGGACGGACCCTACGAGCAGTACTTC. Residues: CASSYSGDGPYEQYF.

The chain links TRBV27 to TRBJ2-3; 12 bases align to TRBD2. Germline loops: CDR1 MNHEY, CDR2 SMNVEV (reference sequence). J lost 6 bases, V lost 10 bases, and 17 bases had no gene match. The length of the CDR3 is 17 residues. Here the CDR3 DNA reads TGTGCCACCAGACTAGCGGGAGTTTTGGGGATGGGGGATACGCAGTATTTT. The encoded protein is CATRLAGVLGMGDTQYF.

This clone came up once. The rearrangement uses TRBV5-6 and TRBJ1-5; D gene ambiguous. The length of the CDR3 is 14 residues. The germline CDR1 and CDR2 sequences are SGHDT and YYEEEE. Trimming removed 4 bases at V and 2 bases at J, with 10 bases between. The CDR3 is CASSPWTGNQPQHF. CDR3 DNA: TGTGCCAGCAGCCCATGGACTGGCAATCAGCCCCAGCATTTT. The whole variable domain, remainder taken from reference TRBV5-6 and TRBJ1-5, is DAGVTQSPTHLIKTRGQQVTLRCSPKSGHDTVSWYQQALGQGPQFIFQYYEEEERQRGNFPDRFSGHQFPNYSSELNVNALLLGDSALYLCASSPWTGNQPQHFGDGTRLSIL.

This clone was recorded once. The chain has TRBV11-2 and TRBJ2-3; possible D gene TRBD2, 5 bases. The CDR3 loop spans 12 amino acids. V was clipped by 6 bases and J by 6 bases, with 10 bases between them. The germline V gene has CDR1 SGHAT and CDR2 FQNNGV. This chain's CDR3 is CASSSLGDTQYF. CDR3 DNA sequence: TGTGCCAGCAGTTCACTAGGCGATACGCAGTATTTT.

The rearrangement links TRBV13 to TRBJ2-5; 13 nucleotides agree with TRBD2. The CDR3 covers 17 residues. Trimming at V came to 4 bases and at J to 2 bases, leaving 7 bases not matched to a gene. The V gene's germline CDR1 is PRHDT and CDR2 FYEKMQ (reference sequence). The CDR3 region is CASSSTRGLAGQETQYF. The CDR3 coding sequence is TGTGCCAGCAGCTCAACCCGGGGACTAGCGGGACAAGAGACCCAGTACTTC.

The chain uses TRBV6-5 and TRBJ1-5, with 8 bases lining up with TRBD1. After removal of 0 bases from V and 7 bases from J, the junction contained 5 bases not matched to a gene. The CDR3 totals 15 residues. Germline V lookup: CDR1 MNHEY, CDR2 SVGAGI. The CDR3 loop reads CASSYSSGGDQPQHF. As DNA, the CDR3 is TGTGCCAGCAGTTACTCCTCAGGGGGCGACCAGCCCCAGCATTTT.

The chain links TRBV27 to TRBJ2-2, with D tentatively TRBD1 (5 bases). Germline CDR1 reads MNHEY; CDR2 reads SMNVEV (reference sequence). The CDR3 runs 13 residues. The ends were cut back, 6 bases at V and 6 bases at J, with 11 bases in the middle. The CDR3 bases are TGTGCCAGCAGGGGGCTCGGGTCCGGGGAGCTGTTTTTT. This encodes CASRGLGSGELFF.

The genes are TRBV7-9 and TRBJ1-4, with 8 nucleotides matching TRBD1. J lost 0 bases, V lost 6 bases, and 6 bases had no gene match. This CDR3 is 16 amino acids long. The germline gives CDR1 SEHNR, CDR2 FQNEAQ (reference sequence). Written as DNA, the CDR3 is TGTGCCAGCAGTTCTGACAGGGGTGCAACTAATGAAAAACTGTTTTTT. Translation gives CASSSDRGATNEKLFF. Full variable domain (outside the CDR3, taken from reference TRBV7-9 and TRBJ1-4): DTGVSQNPRHKITKRGQNVTFRCDPISEHNRLYWYRQTLGQGPEFLTYFQNEAQLEKSRLLSDRFSAERPKGSFSTLEIQRTEQGDSAMYLCASSSDRGATNEKLFFGSGTQLSVL.

This chain uses TRBV27 with TRBJ1-5; maybe TRBD1 (5 bases). The germline gives CDR1 MNHEY, CDR2 SMNVEV (reference sequence). Trimming cost V 6 bases and J 0 bases, with 12 bases left between them. This CDR3 is built from 15 residues. The CDR3 bases are TGTGCCAGCAGGCCAGGGCAGTATAGCAATCAGCCCCAGCATTTT. It is translated as CASRPGQYSNQPQHF.

The rearrangement uses TRBV19 and TRBJ2-3; 7 positions match TRBD2. The CDR3 is 12 residues long. V lost 5 bases, J lost 5 bases, and 1 base stayed unmatched. In germline, CDR1 is LNHDA, CDR2 SQIVND (reference sequence). This CDR3 reads CASSLAGDTQYF. The CDR3 region has the DNA TGTGCCAGTAGTTTAGCGGGAGATACGCAGTATTTT.

The J gene is TRBJ1-1, the V gene TRBV10-3; D possibly corresponds to TRBD1 (6 bases). The CDR3 is made up of 14 amino acids. Trimming stripped 3 bases from V and 5 bases from J, with 13 bases between. Germline-derived CDR1 and CDR2 are ENHRY and SYGVKD. The CDR3 loop reads CAISDLGARTEAFF. The CDR3 DNA reads as TGTGCCATCAGTGATCTGGGGGCGAGGACTGAAGCTTTCTTT.

This clone was seen only a few times. This chain links TRBV5-6 with TRBJ2-3; perhaps TRBD1 as D (5 bases). CDR3 length: 13 residues. Trimming stripped 0 bases from V and 6 bases from J, with 8 bases between. CDR1 and CDR2 from the germline V gene are SGHDT and YYEEEE. The chain's CDR3 is CASSLDSGDTQYF. In DNA, the CDR3 is TGTGCCAGCAGCTTGGATTCAGGGGATACGCAGTATTTT. Full variable domain (remainder filled in from reference TRBV5-6 and TRBJ2-3): DAGVTQSPTHLIKTRGQQVTLRCSPKSGHDTVSWYQQALGQGPQFIFQYYEEEERQRGNFPDRFSGHQFPNYSSELNVNALLLGDSALYLCASSLDSGDTQYFGPGTRLTVL.

V usage is TRBV6-5 and J usage is TRBJ1-4, with unresolved D. The CDR3 is 13 amino acids. Deletions cut 7 bases from V and 5 bases from J, with 11 bases between. The germline V gene has CDR1 MNHEY and CDR2 SVGAGI. The CDR3 spells CASIRRSNEKLFF. CDR3 coding DNA: TGTGCCAGCATCCGACGGTCGAATGAAAAACTGTTTTTT.

This rearrangement joins TRBV18 to TRBJ1-5; D gene uncertain. Germline V lookup: CDR1 KGHSH, CDR2 LQKENI. V lost 5 bases, J lost 7 bases, and 12 bases lay in between. The CDR3 is made up of 13 amino acids. The CDR3 bases are TGTGCCAGCTCAGGGGATAGGGAGCAGCCCCAGCATTTT. Amino acids: CASSGDREQPQHF.

The V and J genes are TRBV6-6 and TRBJ2-7, with D possibly being TRBD1 or TRBD2 (6 bases each). Germline values: CDR1 MNHNY, CDR2 SVGAGI (reference sequence). Trimming cost V 0 bases and J 5 bases, with 11 bases left between them. There are 14 residues in the CDR3. The DNA of the CDR3 is TGTGCCAGCAGTTACTCGAGGGGGGATCACGAGCAGTACTTC. Amino acids: CASSYSRGDHEQYF.

V and J are TRBV11-1 and TRBJ1-1; TRBD1 might be the D (5 bases). CDR1 SGHAT and CDR2 FQDESV come from the germline V gene (reference sequence). Trimming stripped 7 bases from V and 4 bases from J, with 13 bases between. The length of the CDR3 is 13 residues. CDR3 DNA sequence: TGTGCCAGCACCCGGGACCCGGGCACTGAAGCTTTCTTT. Translating it yields CASTRDPGTEAFF.

The rearrangement uses TRBV6-1 and TRBJ1-4; possibly TRBD1 for D (6 bases). Germline-derived CDR1 and CDR2 are MNHNS and SASEGT. CDR3 length: 12 residues. V gave up 6 bases and J gave up 11 bases, with 13 bases separating them. CDR3 protein: CASRRTVGKLFF. CDR3 in DNA: TGTGCCAGCAGAAGGACAGTGGGGAAACTGTTTTTT.

The chain couples TRBV9 to TRBJ2-1; D unresolved. This CDR3 spans 12 amino acids. V lost 0 bases and J lost 9, with 7 bases in between. The germline V gene has CDR1 SGDLS and CDR2 YYNGEE. The CDR3 loop reads CASSVGQSEQFF. CDR3 coding DNA: TGTGCCAGCAGCGTAGGTCAGAGTGAGCAGTTCTTC. The full variable domain, rest sourced from reference TRBV9 and TRBJ2-1, is DSGVTQTPKHLITATGQRVTLRCSPRSGDLSVYWYQQSLDQGLQFLIQYYNGEERAKGNILERFSAQQFPDLHSELNLSSLELGDSALYFCASSVGQSEQFFGPGTRLTVL.

The chain employs TRBV7-9 and TRBJ1-2, with no clear D. This CDR3 spans 16 amino acids. From germline, CDR1 is SEHNR and CDR2 FQNEAQ (reference sequence). V dropped 3 bases and J dropped 4 bases, with 18 bases sitting between them. CDR3 DNA: TGTGCCAGCAGCTTGTCGACTACCGGGCCCATCTATGGCTACACCTTC. This codes for CASSLSTTGPIYGYTF.

This clone occurred a few times. The chain joins TRBV7-9 to TRBJ2-7; 7 bases match TRBD2. V lost 5 bases and J lost 0; bases outside the gene matches: 4. The CDR3 loop spans 14 amino acids. Germline lookup yields CDR1 SEHNR and CDR2 FQNEAQ (reference sequence). The CDR3 loop is CASSPRGSSYEQYF. In nucleotides, the CDR3 is TGTGCCAGCAGCCCGCGGGGGAGCTCCTACGAGCAGTACTTC.

This chain links TRBV19 with TRBJ2-7; 9 bases align to TRBD1. The germline V gene encodes CDR1 LNHDA and CDR2 SQIVND (reference sequence). This CDR3 region has 14 residues. V lost 3 bases, J lost 3 bases, and 3 bases stayed unmatched. The CDR3 sequence is CASSIDRGNYEQYF. For the CDR3, the DNA is TGTGCCAGTAGTATCGACAGGGGGAACTACGAGCAGTACTTC.

The V call is TRBV13, the J call TRBJ2-4; D ambiguous. V was shortened by 3 bases and J by 6 bases, with 3 bases between the two germline ends. The V gene's germline CDR1 is PRHDT and CDR2 FYEKMQ (reference sequence). CDR3 length: 11 amino acids. The CDR3 reads CASSFANIQYF. The CDR3 DNA is TGTGCCAGCAGCTTCGCAAACATTCAGTACTTC. The full variable domain, its missing parts supplied by reference TRBV13 and TRBJ2-4, is AAGVIQSPRHLIKEKRETATLKCYPIPRHDTVYWYQQGPGQDPQFLISFYEKMQSDKGSIPDRFSAQQFSDYHSELNMSSLELGDSALYFCASSFANIQYFGAGTRLSVL.

This chain joins TRBV30 and TRBJ1-2, with D unclear. Per germline, CDR1 GTSNPN and CDR2 SVGIG (reference sequence). The CDR3 is 13 residues long. V was cut by 3 bases and J by 4 bases, with 12 bases left in between. The CDR3 loop reads CAWSALDLYGYTF. The CDR3 nucleotides are TGTGCCTGGAGCGCCTTGGACCTCTATGGCTACACCTTC.

The genes are TRBV5-1 and TRBJ2-1; 9 nucleotides match TRBD2. The CDR3 totals 15 residues. V lost 0 bases and J lost 9; bases outside the gene matches: 7. Per germline, CDR1 SGHRS and CDR2 YFSETQ. The CDR3 DNA follows: TGCGCCAGCAGCTTGGTTTGGCGGGAGGGCGGTGAGCAGTTCTTC. Protein sequence: CASSLVWREGGEQFF. The complete variable domain, with remaining parts taken from reference TRBV5-1 and TRBJ2-1, reads KAGVTQTPRYLIKTRGQQVTLSCSPISGHRSVSWYQQTPGQGLQFLFEYFSETQRNKGNFPGRFSGRQFSNSRSEMNVSTLELGDSALYLCASSLVWREGGEQFFGPGTRLTVL.

V usage is TRBV6-5 and J usage is TRBJ2-2; D uncertain. The germline V gene encodes CDR1 MNHEY and CDR2 SVGAGI. V lost 2 bases, J lost 0 bases, and 10 bases lay in between. The CDR3 has 16 residues. The CDR3 DNA reads as TGTGCCAGCAGTTACCCTAACAACGCGAACACCGGGGAGCTGTTTTTT. Its translation is CASSYPNNANTGELFF.

The chain combines TRBV7-9 with TRBJ2-1; tentatively, D is TRBD2 (6 bases). This CDR3 has 15 amino acids. CDR1 and CDR2 from the germline V gene are SEHNR and FQNEAQ (reference sequence). Between the trimmed V and J ends, which lost 3 bases and 6 bases, there was a span of 15 bases. This CDR3 reads CASSFGPGVGNEQFF. CDR3 bases: TGTGCCAGCAGCTTCGGTCCGGGAGTGGGCAATGAGCAGTTCTTC. The whole variable domain, remainder taken from reference TRBV7-9 and TRBJ2-1, is DTGVSQNPRHKITKRGQNVTFRCDPISEHNRLYWYRQTLGQGPEFLTYFQNEAQLEKSRLLSDRFSAERPKGSFSTLEIQRTEQGDSAMYLCASSFGPGVGNEQFFGPGTRLTVL.

The chain uses TRBV19 and TRBJ1-6; unclear D gene. Trimming shortened V by 4 bases and J by 10 bases, and 14 bases separated the two germline ends. The CDR3 is 14 amino acids. Germline V CDR1 and CDR2: LNHDA, SQIVND (reference sequence). The CDR3 bases are TGTGCCAGTAGTACGGAACCGTTTAGGTCACCCCTCCACTTT. Protein: CASSTEPFRSPLHF.

This clone is a singleton in its sample. This chain uses TRBV6-1 with TRBJ2-3; tentatively, D is TRBD2 (5 bases). The CDR3 spans 11 residues. Germline values: CDR1 MNHNS, CDR2 SASEGT. Trimming removed 8 bases from V and 8 bases from J, with 11 bases in between. The CDR3 DNA is TGTGCCAGCCTTGAAGAGGGTACGCAGTATTTT. Translation gives CASLEEGTQYF.